A single T cell receptor (beta chain) is shown here with its context. The data were produced by immunoSEQ multiplex PCR, yet TCRdb's version contains in-frame clones alone and is incomplete. The sample records some 140,000 clones, about 85% being singletons. This CDR3 is built from 16 residues. Germline CDR1 reads LNHDA; CDR2 reads SQIVND (reference sequence). J was trimmed by 4 bases and V by 1 base; bases with no gene match: 7. This entry is derived from a study of blood T cell repertoires in COVID-19. Sequenced input: peripheral blood. This receptor was obtained from a man between 60 and 75 years old with COVID-19, enrolled during active disease. The chain links TRBV19 to TRBJ2-7, with 10 nucleotides matching TRBD1. The CDR3 loop is CASSIGGGQGIYEQYF. Written as DNA, the CDR3 is TGTGCCAGTAGTATAGGTGGGGGACAGGGGATTTACGAGCAGTACTTC. The whole variable domain, filled in from reference TRBV19 and TRBJ2-7, reads DGGITQSPKYLFRKEGQNVTLSCEQNLNHDAMYWYRQDPGQGLRLIYYSQIVNDFQKGDIAEGYSVSREKKESFPLTVTSAQKNPTAFYLCASSIGGGQGIYEQYFGPGTRLTVT.